This is a list of T cell receptor beta chains from one sample in a study of CD8 T cells in Susac syndrome. TCRdb independently ran MiXCR on the immunoSEQ multiplex PCR reads; one entry per CDR3 protein. This sample has about 120,000 distinct CDR3 sequences, with 94% found just once. The specimen sequenced was CD4+ T cells from PBMCs. These receptors were obtained from a human donor in good health. Both conserved end residues are part of each CDR3. The order of the fields is clone size, D gene, V gene, J gene, CDR3 protein, CDR3 DNA. The D gene is left open where the match is weak. Not all rows give a size; the values are once, few, many and, for expanded clones, a class.

abundance: -
d_gene: -
v_gene: TRBV6-5
j_gene: TRBJ2-7
CDR3aa: CASSSPGTEQVLYEQYF
CDR3nt: TGTGCCAGCAGTTCTCCTGGGACGGAGCAAGTCCTCTACGAGCAGTACTTC

abundance: -
d_gene: -
v_gene: TRBV28
j_gene: TRBJ2-2
CDR3aa: CASSLRGLLTGELFF
CDR3nt: TGTGCCAGCAGTTTACGAGGACTACTCACCGGGGAGCTGTTTTTT

abundance: -
d_gene: -
v_gene: TRBV12-3/TRBV12-4
j_gene: TRBJ2-7
CDR3aa: CASSLRGNPYEQYF
CDR3nt: TGTGCCAGCAGTTTAAGAGGGAACCCCTACGAGCAGTACTTC

abundance: -
d_gene: -
v_gene: TRBV20-1
j_gene: TRBJ2-7
CDR3aa: CSVPMLSGLHEQYF
CDR3nt: TGCAGTGTCCCGATGCTCAGCGGGTTACACGAGCAGTACTTC

abundance: -
d_gene: -
v_gene: TRBV20-1
j_gene: TRBJ2-5
CDR3aa: CSARREGARTQYF
CDR3nt: TGCAGTGCTAGAAGGGAGGGGGCACGAACCCAGTACTTC

abundance: -
d_gene: -
v_gene: TRBV4-1
j_gene: TRBJ2-3
CDR3aa: CASSHAPRPPRTDTQYF
CDR3nt: TGCGCCAGCAGCCACGCCCCGAGGCCCCCTAGGACAGATACGCAGTATTTT

abundance: -
d_gene: -
v_gene: TRBV6-5
j_gene: TRBJ1-1
CDR3aa: CASRHRNTEAFF
CDR3nt: TGTGCCAGCAGGCACAGGAACACTGAAGCTTTCTTT

abundance: -
d_gene: TRBD2
v_gene: TRBV10-3
j_gene: TRBJ2-7
CDR3aa: CAISESIASGSYEQYF
CDR3nt: TGTGCCATCAGTGAGTCGATAGCTAGCGGATCCTACGAGCAGTACTTC

abundance: -
d_gene: -
v_gene: TRBV29-1
j_gene: TRBJ2-7
CDR3aa: CSVGGMELNYEQYF
CDR3nt: TGCAGCGTGGGCGGTATGGAGCTAAACTACGAGCAGTACTTC

abundance: -
d_gene: -
v_gene: TRBV2
j_gene: TRBJ2-5
CDR3aa: CASRGMETQYF
CDR3nt: TGTGCCAGCAGGGGGATGGAGACCCAGTACTTC

abundance: -
d_gene: TRBD2
v_gene: TRBV3-1
j_gene: TRBJ2-1
CDR3aa: CASSQNPGGAARVHNEQFF
CDR3nt: TGTGCCAGCAGCCAAAACCCGGGGGGGGCGGCTAGAGTCCACAATGAGCAGTTCTTC

abundance: -
d_gene: -
v_gene: TRBV5-6
j_gene: TRBJ2-5
CDR3aa: CASSLEFGRAASYF
CDR3nt: TGTGCCAGCAGCTTGGAGTTCGGTCGGGCAGCCTCGTATTTC

abundance: -
d_gene: TRBD2
v_gene: TRBV12-3/TRBV12-4
j_gene: TRBJ2-7
CDR3aa: CASSPMAGGPYEQYF
CDR3nt: TGTGCCAGCAGTCCCATGGCGGGAGGGCCATACGAGCAGTACTTC

abundance: -
d_gene: TRBD2
v_gene: TRBV5-1
j_gene: TRBJ2-5
CDR3aa: CASSQGLADQETQYF
CDR3nt: TGCGCCAGCAGCCAGGGACTAGCGGACCAAGAGACCCAGTACTTC

abundance: once
d_gene: -
v_gene: TRBV28
j_gene: TRBJ1-5
CDR3aa: CASSGESDYQPQHF
CDR3nt: TGTGCCAGCAGTGGGGAAAGCGACTATCAGCCCCAGCATTTT

abundance: -
d_gene: TRBD2
v_gene: TRBV6-5
j_gene: TRBJ2-5
CDR3aa: CASSYSPGLGFETQYF
CDR3nt: TGTGCCAGCAGTTACTCCCCGGGACTAGGATTCGAGACCCAGTACTTC

abundance: -
d_gene: -
v_gene: TRBV12-3/TRBV12-4
j_gene: TRBJ2-1
CDR3aa: CASSLGTKAVYEQFF
CDR3nt: TGTGCCAGCAGTTTGGGTACTAAGGCCGTCTATGAGCAGTTCTTC

abundance: -
d_gene: -
v_gene: TRBV30
j_gene: TRBJ1-6
CDR3aa: CAWRAAGGSPLHF
CDR3nt: TGTGCCTGGAGGGCAGCGGGTGGTTCACCCCTCCACTTT

abundance: -
d_gene: -
v_gene: TRBV20-1
j_gene: TRBJ2-7
CDR3aa: CSAKTGTGSYEQYF
CDR3nt: TGCAGTGCTAAAACCGGGACTGGCTCCTACGAGCAGTACTTC

abundance: -
d_gene: TRBD2
v_gene: TRBV7-9
j_gene: TRBJ2-3
CDR3aa: CASRPMLAGVSDTQYF
CDR3nt: TGTGCCAGCAGACCCATGCTAGCGGGAGTAAGTGATACGCAGTATTTT

abundance: -
d_gene: TRBD2
v_gene: TRBV30
j_gene: TRBJ2-1
CDR3aa: CAWSARTSGPYNEQFF
CDR3nt: TGTGCCTGGAGTGCCAGGACTAGCGGACCCTACAATGAGCAGTTCTTC